Included here is one TCR beta chain sequence, with context. Its antigen is not known. This specimen comes from a study of CD8+CD57+ T cells in acquired aplastic anemia. Study-wide points: Overlapping CD8+ CDR3 repertoires of patients and controls contained roughly 29 shared sequences.

Both TCR beta VDJ combination and CDR3 sequence profiling were carried out. Genomic DNA was the template for this profiling. TCRdb used MiXCR to reprocess the reads, holding one entry per CDR3 protein. The repertoire holds 200,000 to 250,000 distinct CDR3 sequences, with approximately 60% as singletons. The origin of this receptor is a human donor in good health. Sequenced material: sorted CD4+, CD8+, or CD8+CD57+ T cells (not recorded which) from PBMCs.

CDR3 sequence (DNA): TGTGCCAGCAGTGAGATGGGGCGGGATGGATCTCAGCAGTACTTC. Translating it yields CASSEMGRDGSQQYF. The chain employs TRBV2 and TRBJ2-7; a possible D gene is TRBD2 (6 bases). CDR1 is SNHLY and CDR2 is FYNNEI in the germline V gene. The CDR3 sequence is 15 residues long. V was trimmed by 3 bases and J by 8 bases, leaving 20 bases between them.